These 31 T cell receptor beta chains came from one sample sequenced in a study of blood T cells in healthy people across ages. Sample-barcoded 5' priming and a J-beta primer mix drove a second PCR of about 6 to 12 cycles. Each CDR3 protein is one row after TCRdb ran MiXCR on the 5' RACE reads. The table lists under 2,000,000 distinct CDR3 sequences, about 50% of them singletons. The sequenced sample consisted of blood. These receptors were taken from a woman aged 40 to 50 in good health.

This clonotype showed up just a few times. The chain uses TRBV12-5 and TRBJ2-3, with D uncertain. The CDR3 is 15 residues long. The germline CDR1 and CDR2 sequences are LGHNT and FRNRAP. V was shortened by 3 bases and J by 0 bases, with 10 bases between the two germline ends. The CDR3 DNA reads TGTGCTAGTGGTTTAGGCGGAAGAAGCACAGATACGCAGTATTTT. This translates into CASGLGGRSTDTQYF.

This clonotype has a single count. The chain combines TRBV3-1 with TRBJ2-5; 13 bases agree with TRBD2. The CDR3 loop spans 19 amino acids. Unmatched junction bases numbered 8, after V lost 0 bases and J lost 1 base. Germline CDR1 is LGHDT and CDR2 is YNNKEL (reference sequence). CDR3 nucleotides: TGTGCCAGCAGCCAAGAACGGACTAGCGGGGGCCGGGGCCAAGAGACCCAGTACTTC. Translated, it gives CASSQERTSGGRGQETQYF.

This clonotype was seen once. The chain employs TRBV6-5 and TRBJ2-5, with 7 bases identical to TRBD1. J was trimmed by 4 bases and V by 6 bases; bases with no gene match: 11. There are 15 residues in the CDR3. From germline, CDR1 is MNHEY and CDR2 SVGAGI. In DNA form, the CDR3 reads TGTGCCAGCAGGCACGACAGGGTGGTGTCAGAGACCCAGTACTTC. This gives the protein CASRHDRVVSETQYF.

The V and J genes are TRBV7-9 and TRBJ2-5; maybe TRBD2 (6 bases). CDR3 length: 16 amino acids. Looked up from germline, CDR1 is SEHNR and CDR2 is FQNEAQ (reference sequence). Trimming left V 3 bases short and J 4 bases short, with 18 bases between. CDR3 amino acids: CASSLVGGTIGETQYF. In DNA, the CDR3 is TGTGCCAGCAGCTTGGTCGGGGGAACTATAGGAGAGACCCAGTACTTC.

The chain carries TRBV7-2 and TRBJ2-5; D is unclear. The DNA end is a closer match to TRBJ2-7, so the J assignment may be wrong. The CDR3 consists of 12 residues. CDR1 is SGHTA and CDR2 is FQGNSA in the germline V gene. In DNA, the CDR3 is TGTGCCAGCAGCTCTCTCGCATCCGAGCAGTACTTC. Amino acid sequence: CASSSLASEQYF.

This chain uses TRBV20-1 with TRBJ1-1, with 10 bases aligning to TRBD1. Germline CDR1 reads DFQATT; CDR2 reads SNEGSKA (reference sequence). The V segment lost 0 bases and the J segment 1 base; nucleotides outside the gene matches: 8. The CDR3 is 17 amino acids. In nucleotides, the CDR3 is TGCAGTGCTAGAGACCCGACAGGGGGCGGGACGAACACTGAAGCTTTCTTT. Translated, it gives CSARDPTGGGTNTEAFF.

V gene TRBV4-2 combines with J gene TRBJ2-7, with no clear D. The CDR3 has 14 residues. Germline V CDR1 and CDR2: LGHNA, YNFKEQ. V lost 1 base to trimming and J lost 0 bases, with 7 bases between them. In nucleotides, the CDR3 is TGTGCCAGCAGCCAAGGGCAGAGCTCCTACGAGCAGTACTTC. This sequence encodes CASSQGQSSYEQYF.

The gene calls are TRBV5-6 and TRBJ2-3; TRBD2 agrees at 13 bases. This CDR3 comprises 18 residues. In germline, CDR1 is SGHDT, CDR2 YYEEEE. With V trimmed by 5 bases and J by 2 bases, 11 bases remained unmatched. The DNA of the CDR3 is TGTGCCAGCAGACCTACTAGCGGGGGGGCGGAATTCACAGATACGCAGTATTTT. Translating gives CASRPTSGGAEFTDTQYF.

The chain employs TRBV11-2 and TRBJ2-7, with D unresolved. The V gene lost 5 bases and the J gene lost 7 bases, with 15 bases spanning the gap. Germline V lookup: CDR1 SGHAT, CDR2 FQNNGV. The CDR3 spans 13 residues. CDR3 coding DNA: TGTGCCAGCAGCATAACGGGTGACAATGAGCAGTACTTC. Protein: CASSITGDNEQYF.

This clonotype was counted only a few times. The V gene is TRBV5-1, the J gene TRBJ2-5, with unresolved D. V lost 7 bases, J lost 3 bases, and 10 bases lay in between. Germline values: CDR1 SGHRS, CDR2 YFSETQ. The CDR3 covers 12 residues. DNA for the CDR3: TGCGCCAGCCGTCTTGAGAAAGAGACCCAGTACTTC. Translation gives CASRLEKETQYF. The variable domain in full, with the rest retrieved from reference TRBV5-1 and TRBJ2-5, is KAGVTQTPRYLIKTRGQQVTLSCSPISGHRSVSWYQQTPGQGLQFLFEYFSETQRNKGNFPGRFSGRQFSNSRSEMNVSTLELGDSALYLCASRLEKETQYFGPGTRLLVL.

This clonotype was seen a single time. The chain joins TRBV4-2 to TRBJ1-2; 8 nucleotides line up with TRBD1. Germline CDR1 reads LGHNA; CDR2 reads YNFKEQ. V dropped 0 bases and J dropped 8; count of bases not matched to a gene: 11. The CDR3 consists of 16 residues. DNA for the CDR3: TGTGCCAGCAGCCAAGATGGGACAGGTAGAAGCGGAGGCTACACCTTC. Translated, it gives CASSQDGTGRSGGYTF.

The rearrangement joins TRBV7-9 to TRBJ1-5, with D perhaps matching TRBD1 (5 bases). The CDR3 length is 15 residues. V lost 8 bases to trimming and J lost 8 bases, with 22 bases between them. In germline, CDR1 is SEHNR, CDR2 FQNEAQ (reference sequence). The chain's CDR3 is CASLERGLPEKPQHF. The CDR3 DNA sequence: TGTGCCAGCTTAGAACGGGGCTTACCTGAGAAGCCCCAGCATTTT.

The J gene is TRBJ2-3, the V gene TRBV7-2; the D is unclear. The CDR3 has 12 amino acids. Trimming took off 6 bases at V and 6 bases at J, with 10 bases between the two ends. Germline values: CDR1 SGHTA, CDR2 FQGNSA. CDR3 amino acids: CASSKPWDTQYF. As DNA, the CDR3 is TGTGCCAGCAGTAAGCCCTGGGATACGCAGTATTTT.

The gene calls are TRBV6-2 or TRBV6-3 and TRBJ1-5; no reliable D call. CDR1 and CDR2 (germline): MNHEY, SVGEGT. V was clipped by 0 bases and J by 2 bases, with 11 bases between them. The CDR3 loop spans 16 amino acids. CDR3 sequence (DNA): TGTGCCAGCAGTTACTCGAGCGGGGTAGGCAATCAGCCCCAGCATTTT. This gives the protein CASSYSSGVGNQPQHF.

V is TRBV7-2 and J is TRBJ1-2, with a weak D call TRBD1 (5 bases). Germline loops: CDR1 SGHTA, CDR2 FQGNSA. V was clipped by 3 bases and J by 4 bases, with 18 bases between them. CDR3 length equals 16 residues. This CDR3 is CASSLGDPGGGYGYTF. The CDR3 DNA reads TGTGCCAGCAGCTTGGGAGACCCCGGGGGAGGCTATGGCTACACCTTC.

This clonotype occurred once. V gene TRBV6-2 or TRBV6-3 combines with J gene TRBJ2-7; the D gene is possibly TRBD2 (5 bases). From germline, CDR1 is MNHEY and CDR2 SVGEGT. V gave up 4 bases and J gave up 2 bases, with 12 bases separating them. The CDR3 is 14 amino acids. The CDR3 spells CASSCGQPPYEQYF. In DNA form, the CDR3 reads TGTGCCAGCAGTTGCGGGCAGCCTCCCTACGAGCAGTACTTC.

V gene TRBV6-6 combines with J gene TRBJ1-5, with D unresolved. CDR1 and CDR2 from the germline V gene are MNHNY and SVGAGI (reference sequence). This CDR3 contains 12 residues. V gave up 7 bases and J gave up 6 bases, with 10 bases separating them. The CDR3 DNA sequence: TGTGCCAGCACCGAGGCGGGTCAGCCCCAGCATTTT. Its translation is CASTEAGQPQHF.

The rearrangement links TRBV5-1 to TRBJ2-5, with unresolved D. The end of the DNA aligns better with TRBJ2-7, so the J call may be wrong. Germline CDR1 reads SGHRS; CDR2 reads YFSETQ. This CDR3 has 12 amino acids. CDR3 in amino acids: CASRRSDYEQYF. The CDR3 bases are TGCGCCAGCAGAAGGTCAGACTACGAGCAGTACTTC.

This chain joins TRBV7-2 and TRBJ1-1; D not resolved. The CDR3 loop spans 15 amino acids. Trimming shortened V by 5 bases and J by 1 base, and 14 bases separated the two germline ends. CDR1 and CDR2 from the germline V gene are SGHTA and FQGNSA. The CDR3, as DNA: TGTGCCAGCAGCCCCATCCCGGTTTCGAACACTGAAGCTTTCTTT. Amino acids: CASSPIPVSNTEAFF.

This chain connects TRBV25-1 to TRBJ2-6; D is possibly TRBD1 (6 bases). The CDR3 is 14 amino acids. Germline assignment: CDR1 MGHDK and CDR2 SYGVNS. V lost 10 bases and J lost 4, with 14 bases in between. DNA of the CDR3: TGTGCCACCGCACAGGGTACCGGGGCCAACGTCCTGACTTTC. It specifies CATAQGTGANVLTF.

The chain joins TRBV7-6 to TRBJ2-4; 9 nucleotides match TRBD1. The DNA matches TRBJ2-5 better at its end, which makes the J call doubtful. Germline V gene data show CDR1 as SGHVS and CDR2 as FNYEAQ. CDR3 length: 18 residues. The CDR3 reads CASSTRLRDRVHFATQYF. The CDR3 region has the DNA TGTGCCAGCAGCACCCGGCTGAGGGACAGGGTTCACTTTGCGACCCAGTACTTC.

The chain links TRBV29-1 to TRBJ2-1; D ambiguous. Between the trimmed V and J ends, which lost 2 bases and 0 bases, there was a span of 11 bases. Germline V gives CDR1 SQVTM, CDR2 ANQGSEA. This CDR3 is 15 amino acids long. The chain's CDR3 is CSVERAGSSYNEQFF. CDR3 nucleotide sequence: TGCAGCGTTGAAAGGGCAGGCAGCTCCTACAATGAGCAGTTCTTC.

This clonotype was detected a few times. This chain links TRBV7-2 with TRBJ2-1, with TRBD2 matching 8 bases. After removal of 1 base from V and 0 bases from J, the junction contained 5 bases not matched to a gene. The CDR3 is 17 amino acids. Looked up from germline, CDR1 is SGHTA and CDR2 is FQGNSA. The CDR3 sequence: CASSLDASGGSYNEQFF. The CDR3 region has the DNA TGTGCCAGCAGCTTAGATGCCAGCGGGGGCTCCTACAATGAGCAGTTCTTC. Combining the CDR3 with reference TRBV7-2 and TRBJ2-1 gives the whole variable domain GAGVSQSPSNKVTEKGKDVELRCDPISGHTALYWYRQSLGQGLEFLIYFQGNSAPDKSGLPSDRFSAERTGGSVSTLTIQRTQQEDSAVYLCASSLDASGGSYNEQFFGPGTRLTVL.

The chain employs TRBV6-5 and TRBJ1-6, with TRBD1 matching 9 bases. This CDR3 is 16 amino acids long. Per the germline V gene, CDR1 is MNHEY and CDR2 is SVGAGI. V lost 6 bases and J lost 5; bases outside the gene matches: 8. CDR3 nucleotide sequence: TGTGCCAGCAGCCGACAGGGGGAAACAAATAATTCACCCCTCCACTTT. This gives the protein CASSRQGETNNSPLHF.

This clonotype has a handful of counts. The chain recombines TRBV11-2 with TRBJ2-3, with no clear D. CDR3 length: 16 amino acids. The V end lost 3 bases, the J end lost 2 bases, and 15 bases lay between the germline ends. CDR1 is SGHAT and CDR2 is FQNNGV in the germline V gene. The CDR3 spells CASSFSAFRLTDTQYF. The DNA for the CDR3 is TGTGCCAGCAGCTTCTCAGCGTTCCGCCTCACAGATACGCAGTATTTT. The full variable domain, completed using reference TRBV11-2 and TRBJ2-3, is EAGVAQSPRYKIIEKRQSVAFWCNPISGHATLYWYQQILGQGPKLLIQFQNNGVVDDSQLPKDRFSAERLKGVDSTLKIQPAKLEDSAVYLCASSFSAFRLTDTQYFGPGTRLTVL.

CDR3 sequence reads: CASSLGEVQANVLTF. The CDR3 DNA reads as TGTGCCAGCAGCTTGGGGGAGGTACAGGCCAACGTCCTGACTTTC. The V call is TRBV5-6, the J call TRBJ2-6; tentatively, D is TRBD2 (6 bases). Germline-derived CDR1 and CDR2 are SGHDT and YYEEEE. The germline V and J ends were trimmed by 0 bases and 6 bases, with 10 bases remaining between them. This CDR3 has 15 residues. Combining the CDR3 with reference TRBV5-6 and TRBJ2-6 gives the whole variable domain DAGVTQSPTHLIKTRGQQVTLRCSPKSGHDTVSWYQQALGQGPQFIFQYYEEEERQRGNFPDRFSGHQFPNYSSELNVNALLLGDSALYLCASSLGEVQANVLTFGAGSRLTVL.

The chain employs TRBV25-1 and TRBJ1-4; D not resolved. V was trimmed by 0 bases and J by 4 bases, leaving 6 bases between them. The CDR3 has 14 amino acids. Germline assignment: CDR1 MGHDK and CDR2 SYGVNS. The CDR3 protein is CASSEYRDNEKLFF. In DNA form, the CDR3 reads TGTGCCAGCAGTGAATACCGAGATAATGAAAAACTGTTTTTT.

The gene calls are TRBV4-1 and TRBJ1-2; no firm D call. Germline V lookup: CDR1 MGHRA, CDR2 YSYEKL. V was cut by 0 bases and J by 4 bases, with 21 bases left in between. The CDR3 sequence is 18 residues long. The chain's CDR3 is CASSQDRGFGGLGYGYTF. As DNA, the CDR3 is TGCGCCAGCAGCCAAGATCGTGGCTTCGGAGGGTTAGGCTATGGCTACACCTTC.

The J gene is TRBJ1-5, the V gene TRBV19; 8 nucleotides match TRBD1. The V gene end was trimmed by 1 base and the J gene end by 4 bases; junction bases not matched to a gene: 3. CDR1 and CDR2 from the germline V gene are LNHDA and SQIVND (reference sequence). CDR3 length: 15 amino acids. The CDR3 reads CASSIVTGGNQPQHF. CDR3 nucleotide sequence: TGTGCCAGTAGTATAGTAACAGGGGGAAATCAGCCCCAGCATTTT.

The J gene is TRBJ2-3, the V gene TRBV7-6; the match to TRBD2 covers 13 bases. The CDR3 extends over 16 amino acids. The germline CDR1 and CDR2 sequences are SGHVS and FNYEAQ. V lost 2 bases, J lost 7 bases, and 6 bases stayed unmatched. The CDR3 DNA sequence: TGTGCCAGCAGCTTAAGACTAGCGGGGGGCGGAAATACGCAGTATTTT. It codes for CASSLRLAGGGNTQYF.

Here the CDR3 DNA reads TGTGCCAGCAGCCTCCTAACCATGAACACTGAAGCTTTCTTT. Protein: CASSLLTMNTEAFF. The chain couples TRBV12-3 or TRBV12-4 to TRBJ1-1; D is unclear. Trimming pared 6 bases from V and 0 bases from J, leaving 11 bases between. The CDR3 runs to 14 residues.